One sample yielded the 7 T cell receptor beta chains listed below, sequenced in a study of post-analysis software for immune sequencing data. Study-level points and caveats: Five or six TRBV segments were significantly more frequent in patients than in controls. TRBV5-6, TRBV5-1 and TRBV20-1 were among these segments.

Which antigens these TCRs recognize remains unknown. Carried by the TCR beta cDNA libraries were unique molecular identifiers. TCRdb re-derived calls from the PCR reads in MiXCR, one entry per CDR3 protein. The sample has roughly 800,000 distinct CDR3 sequences; around 27% are singletons. The specimen sequenced was blood. Source of these receptors: a girl between 5 and 17 years old with multiple sclerosis.

This chain uses TRBV20-1 with TRBJ2-5, with 10 bases lining up with TRBD2. The ends lost 3 bases at V and 7 bases at J; junction bases unmatched: 8. This CDR3 region has 14 residues. CDR1 and CDR2 (germline): DFQATT, SNEGSKA (reference sequence). The CDR3 nucleotides read TGCAGTGCTAGTTCACTAGCGGGAAGTAGGACCCAGTACTTC. Translation: CSASSLAGSRTQYF.

The gene calls are TRBV4-3 and TRBJ2-7; D gene ambiguous. This CDR3 has 14 amino acids. The V and J ends lost 0 bases and 4 bases respectively, with 10 bases between them. Germline V gene lookup returns CDR1 LGHNA and CDR2 YSLEER. CDR3 amino acids: CASSQEASTYEQYF. For the CDR3, the DNA is TGCGCCAGCAGCCAAGAAGCTTCTACTTACGAGCAGTACTTC.

This clonotype has a handful of counts. The gene calls are TRBV12-3 or TRBV12-4 and TRBJ2-7, with D uncertain. This CDR3 comprises 14 residues. V dropped 6 bases and J dropped 0 bases, with 12 bases sitting between them. CDR3 sequence reads: CASSTDLSSYEQYF. The CDR3 nucleotides read TGTGCCAGCAGCACAGACTTGAGCTCCTACGAGCAGTACTTC.

This clonotype was recorded at least ten times. The chain recombines TRBV20-1 with TRBJ2-3; 10 bases map to TRBD1. Germline lookup yields CDR1 DFQATT and CDR2 SNEGSKA (reference sequence). The CDR3 spans 15 residues. The V segment lost 3 bases and the J segment 5 bases; nucleotides outside the gene matches: 8. CDR3 coding DNA: TGCAGTGCTAGTCCCGGGACAGGGGAGAAAGATACGCAGTATTTT. Amino acids: CSASPGTGEKDTQYF.

The chain uses TRBV2 and TRBJ2-1; the D is unclear. The CDR3 has 10 residues. V was pared by 8 bases and J by 8 bases, with 7 bases between. CDR1 and CDR2 (germline): SNHLY, FYNNEI. The CDR3 spells CASPSDEQFF. CDR3 sequence (DNA): TGTGCCAGCCCCTCCGATGAGCAGTTCTTC.

This clonotype was counted between two and nine times. The gene calls are TRBV5-6 and TRBJ2-7; 8 bases are shared with TRBD1. The V segment lost 4 bases and the J segment 6 bases; nucleotides outside the gene matches: 12. Per the germline V gene, CDR1 is SGHDT and CDR2 is YYEEEE. CDR3 size: 15 residues. The CDR3 sequence is CASSIQDRVVGEQYF. The CDR3 bases are TGTGCCAGCAGCATACAGGACAGGGTTGTCGGCGAGCAGTACTTC. Looking up the rest from reference TRBV5-6 and TRBJ2-7 gives the full variable domain: DAGVTQSPTHLIKTRGQQVTLRCSPKSGHDTVSWYQQALGQGPQFIFQYYEEEERQRGNFPDRFSGHQFPNYSSELNVNALLLGDSALYLCASSIQDRVVGEQYFGPGTRLTVT.

V is TRBV20-1 and J is TRBJ2-3; TRBD2 aligns across 9 bases. The CDR3 covers 14 residues. Germline loops: CDR1 DFQATT, CDR2 SNEGSKA (reference sequence). With V trimmed by 3 bases and J by 4 bases, 5 bases remained unmatched. DNA for the CDR3: TGCAGTGCTAGGCTGGGACTAGCTTCAGATACGCAGTATTTT. It specifies CSARLGLASDTQYF.